Listed below are T cell receptor beta chains from one sample, sequenced in a study of human T cells and chemical hapten exposure. TCRdb analysed the RACE reads with MiXCR anew, one entry per CDR3 protein. The repertoire includes about 190,000 distinct CDR3 sequences, around 25% of them detected once, and about 2.5% sits in the top ten. This specimen consisted of whole blood, obtained in connection with sensitization to the hapten diphenylcyclopropenone (DPC). These TCRs come from a woman aged 35 to 49 with alopecia areata. Some clones in this sample may be carry-over from other donors' samples. CDR3s include the opening cysteine and the closing phenylalanine or tryptophan. D genes are given only for firm matches. Clone size is given for some rows only: seen once, a few or many times, or a class if the clone is expanded.

j_call: TRBJ1-1; v_call: TRBV12-3/TRBV12-4; d_call: .; cdr3_length: 11; clone_size: .; cdr3_aa: CASNLNTEAFF; cdr3_nt: TGTGCCAGCAATCTGAACACTGAAGCTTTCTTT
j_call: TRBJ2-2; v_call: TRBV27; d_call: TRBD2; cdr3_length: 18; clone_size: few; cdr3_aa: CASLPPGLAGGGTGELFF; cdr3_nt: TGTGCCAGCTTGCCACCGGGACTAGCGGGAGGTGGCACCGGGGAGCTGTTTTTT
j_call: TRBJ1-2; v_call: TRBV7-8; d_call: TRBD1; cdr3_length: 16; clone_size: many; cdr3_aa: CASSSELQQGWYGYTF; cdr3_nt: TGTGCCAGCAGCTCTGAGCTCCAACAGGGGTGGTATGGCTACACCTTC
j_call: TRBJ1-1; v_call: TRBV29-1; d_call: .; cdr3_length: 13; clone_size: many; cdr3_aa: CSVERRMNTEAFF; cdr3_nt: TGCAGCGTTGAGAGGAGAATGAACACTGAAGCTTTCTTT
j_call: TRBJ1-2; v_call: TRBV7-2; d_call: .; cdr3_length: 14; clone_size: .; cdr3_aa: CASSLDSARSRYTF; cdr3_nt: TGTGCCAGCAGCTTAGACTCGGCGAGGTCCCGCTACACCTTC
j_call: TRBJ1-1; v_call: TRBV5-1; d_call: .; cdr3_length: 14; clone_size: .; cdr3_aa: CASKLEEGGTEAFF; cdr3_nt: TGCGCCAGCAAACTGGAGGAGGGAGGAACTGAAGCTTTCTTT
j_call: TRBJ2-2; v_call: TRBV30; d_call: TRBD1; cdr3_length: 17; clone_size: .; cdr3_aa: CAWSVFSRGRVLGELFF; cdr3_nt: TGTGCCTGGAGTGTCTTCAGCAGGGGGCGCGTATTAGGGGAGCTGTTTTTT
j_call: TRBJ2-3; v_call: TRBV3-1; d_call: .; cdr3_length: 16; clone_size: .; cdr3_aa: CASSVGQFWTTDTQYF; cdr3_nt: TGTGCCAGCAGCGTCGGACAGTTTTGGACCACAGATACGCAGTATTTT
j_call: TRBJ2-1; v_call: TRBV20-1; d_call: .; cdr3_length: 13; clone_size: .; cdr3_aa: CSAPPPATGEQFF; cdr3_nt: TGCAGTGCTCCCCCCCCAGCGACTGGTGAGCAGTTCTTC
j_call: TRBJ1-1; v_call: TRBV29-1; d_call: .; cdr3_length: 12; clone_size: few; cdr3_aa: CSVVNHLGFCFF; cdr3_nt: TGCAGCGTTGTTAATCACCTGGGTTTTTGTTTCTTT
j_call: TRBJ2-1; v_call: TRBV6-2/TRBV6-3; d_call: .; cdr3_length: 12; clone_size: few; cdr3_aa: CASNRRLTEQFF; cdr3_nt: TGTGCCAGCAATCGGAGGTTGACTGAGCAGTTCTTC
j_call: TRBJ2-6; v_call: TRBV7-9; d_call: .; cdr3_length: 13; clone_size: .; cdr3_aa: CASSPRWADVLTF; cdr3_nt: TGTGCCAGCAGCCCACGGTGGGCAGACGTCCTGACTTTC
j_call: TRBJ2-1; v_call: TRBV4-1; d_call: TRBD1; cdr3_length: 17; clone_size: few; cdr3_aa: CASSQGRTGEGNNEQFF; cdr3_nt: TGCGCCAGCAGCCAAGGGAGGACAGGGGAGGGGAACAATGAGCAGTTCTTC
j_call: TRBJ1-1; v_call: TRBV29-1; d_call: .; cdr3_length: 12; clone_size: .; cdr3_aa: CSGYEGGGEAFF; cdr3_nt: TGCAGCGGTTATGAGGGGGGAGGTGAAGCTTTCTTT
j_call: TRBJ2-7; v_call: TRBV7-8; d_call: TRBD1; cdr3_length: 17; clone_size: .; cdr3_aa: CASSLAGPGQGAYEQYF; cdr3_nt: TGTGCCAGCAGCTTAGCAGGTCCAGGACAGGGGGCCTACGAGCAGTACTTC
j_call: TRBJ1-5; v_call: TRBV20-1; d_call: .; cdr3_length: 13; clone_size: few; cdr3_aa: CSARFQPDQPQHF; cdr3_nt: TGCAGTGCGAGATTTCAGCCAGATCAGCCCCAGCATTTT
j_call: TRBJ2-5; v_call: TRBV20-1; d_call: TRBD1; cdr3_length: 14; clone_size: .; cdr3_aa: CSALQGLYQETQYF; cdr3_nt: TGCAGTGCCCTACAGGGGCTGTACCAAGAGACCCAGTACTTC
j_call: TRBJ1-2; v_call: TRBV4-3; d_call: .; cdr3_length: 16; clone_size: .; cdr3_aa: CASSGTPSGAGYGYTF; cdr3_nt: TGCGCCAGCAGCGGAACCCCGTCGGGGGCCGGCTATGGCTACACCTTC
j_call: TRBJ2-5; v_call: TRBV25-1; d_call: .; cdr3_length: 15; clone_size: few; cdr3_aa: CASKEVRVAKETQYF; cdr3_nt: TGTGCCAGCAAGGAAGTCAGGGTAGCAAAAGAGACCCAGTACTTC
j_call: TRBJ2-5; v_call: TRBV9; d_call: .; cdr3_length: 15; clone_size: .; cdr3_aa: CASSADPSAGETQYF; cdr3_nt: TGTGCCAGCAGCGCGGACCCCTCCGCAGGAGAGACCCAGTACTTC
j_call: TRBJ2-1; v_call: TRBV7-2; d_call: TRBD2; cdr3_length: 16; clone_size: .; cdr3_aa: CASSFGLAGGFNEQFF; cdr3_nt: TGTGCCAGCAGCTTTGGACTAGCGGGAGGGTTTAATGAGCAGTTCTTC
j_call: TRBJ1-4; v_call: TRBV30; d_call: .; cdr3_length: 12; clone_size: .; cdr3_aa: CAWKEPGEKLFF; cdr3_nt: TGTGCCTGGAAGGAGCCTGGTGAAAAACTGTTTTTT
j_call: TRBJ2-1; v_call: TRBV29-1; d_call: .; cdr3_length: 11; clone_size: .; cdr3_aa: CSADPGNEQFF; cdr3_nt: TGCAGCGCAGACCCCGGAAATGAGCAGTTCTTC
j_call: TRBJ2-1; v_call: TRBV12-3/TRBV12-4; d_call: .; cdr3_length: 18; clone_size: few; cdr3_aa: CAVSGGTTGTVYRNEQFF; cdr3_nt: TGTGCCGTCTCCGGGGGGACAACGGGCACCGTATACCGAAATGAGCAGTTCTTC
j_call: TRBJ2-3; v_call: TRBV7-2; d_call: .; cdr3_length: 12; clone_size: few; cdr3_aa: CASSFVTDTQYF; cdr3_nt: TGTGCCAGCAGCTTTGTAACAGATACGCAGTATTTT
j_call: TRBJ2-1; v_call: TRBV11-2; d_call: .; cdr3_length: 12; clone_size: .; cdr3_aa: CASSLDPYEQFF; cdr3_nt: TGTGCCAGCAGCTTAGACCCATATGAGCAGTTCTTC